One sample yielded the 30 T cell receptor beta chains listed below, sequenced in a study of blood T cell repertoires in COVID-19. TCRdb's table, derived via immunoSEQ multiplex PCR, lists solely in-frame clones and lacks some. The sample gives 110,000 to 150,000 clones, around 80% of which show up once; approximately 3.5% is in the top ten. Specimen: peripheral blood. These receptors all stem from a man in his 60s with acute or convalescent COVID-19.

This chain links TRBV7-9 with TRBJ1-5; 7 nucleotides align to TRBD1. Germline-derived CDR1 and CDR2 are SEHNR and FQNEAQ (reference sequence). The CDR3 runs to 16 residues. V lost 8 bases to trimming and J lost 6 bases; unmatched junction nucleotides: 16. The CDR3 loop is CASSPGGQRGSQPQHF. The CDR3 DNA follows: TGTGCCAGCTCCCCAGGGGGACAGAGGGGGTCTCAGCCCCAGCATTTT.

Only one count was recorded for this clone. This sequence joins TRBV11-2 and TRBJ2-1; tentative D call: TRBD2 (6 bases). This CDR3 has 15 residues. Germline V gene data show CDR1 as SGHAT and CDR2 as FQNNGV. Trimming took 4 bases from V and 7 from J, leaving 17 bases between them. The CDR3 bases are TGTGCCAGCAGCTCTAGCGAGCCGCGGTCGAATGAGCAGTTCTTC. Its translation: CASSSSEPRSNEQFF.

The chain has TRBV5-1 and TRBJ2-7; TRBD2 agrees at 9 bases. There are 15 residues in the CDR3. The V segment lost 0 bases and the J segment 2 bases; nucleotides outside the gene matches: 3. Germline-derived CDR1 and CDR2 are SGHRS and YFSETQ. The CDR3 coding sequence is TGCGCCAGCAGCTTGGGGACTAGCGCCGCCTACGAGCAGTACTTC. It translates to CASSLGTSAAYEQYF.

The V gene is TRBV13, the J gene TRBJ1-2; 11 bases are shared with TRBD1. CDR1 is PRHDT and CDR2 is FYEKMQ in the germline V gene (reference sequence). V shed 5 bases, J shed 11 bases, and the junction held 16 bases outside the gene matches. The CDR3 extends over 16 amino acids. CDR3 protein: CASSLGQGAGSMRYTF. The CDR3 DNA is TGTGCCAGCAGCCTTGGACAGGGGGCTGGCTCTATGCGGTACACCTTC. The full variable domain, in which reference TRBV13 and TRBJ1-2 provide the parts outside the CDR3, is AAGVIQSPRHLIKEKRETATLKCYPIPRHDTVYWYQQGPGQDPQFLISFYEKMQSDKGSIPDRFSAQQFSDYHSELNMSSLELGDSALYFCASSLGQGAGSMRYTFGSGTRLTVV.

The chain has TRBV7-2 and TRBJ1-5, with D maybe TRBD1 (6 bases). Germline V gene sequence: CDR1 SGHTA, CDR2 FQGNSA. V lost 2 bases and J lost 1, with 9 bases in between. The CDR3 is 15 amino acids. The chain's CDR3 is CASSLTGTSNQPQHF. The CDR3 bases are TGTGCCAGCAGCTTAACCGGGACAAGCAATCAGCCCCAGCATTTT. Full variable domain (missing parts from reference TRBV7-2 and TRBJ1-5): GAGVSQSPSNKVTEKGKDVELRCDPISGHTALYWYRQSLGQGLEFLIYFQGNSAPDKSGLPSDRFSAERTGGSVSTLTIQRTQQEDSAVYLCASSLTGTSNQPQHFGDGTRLSIL.

The V and J genes are TRBV19 and TRBJ2-5, with D maybe TRBD1 (6 bases). There are 15 residues in the CDR3. The germline V and J ends were trimmed by 2 bases and 3 bases, with 13 bases remaining between them. Per the germline V gene, CDR1 is LNHDA and CDR2 is SQIVND (reference sequence). The CDR3 sequence: CASSISGGREETQYF. The CDR3 nucleotides read TGTGCCAGTAGTATAAGTGGGGGCAGGGAAGAGACCCAGTACTTC.

A few counts support this clone. The chain carries TRBV30 and TRBJ1-2; the D gene is possibly TRBD1 (5 bases). Germline V gives CDR1 GTSNPN, CDR2 SVGIG (reference sequence). This CDR3 has 11 residues. V lost 0 bases to trimming and J lost 7 bases, with 6 bases between them. CDR3 sequence reads: CAWSVQGGYTF. CDR3 in DNA: TGTGCCTGGAGTGTCCAGGGTGGCTACACCTTC.

On this clone: A read error may explain this, as a much larger clone is one base away. This sequence joins TRBV11-2 and TRBJ1-5, with 10 positions matching TRBD1. The V segment lost 1 base and the J segment 4 bases; nucleotides outside the gene matches: 1. CDR3 size: 15 residues. CDR1 and CDR2 from the germline V gene are SGHAT and FQNNGV. The CDR3 DNA follows: TGTGCCAGCAGCTTAGGGACAGGGGGAAATCAGCCCCAGCATTTT. Translated: CASSLGTGGNQPQHF.

The rearrangement joins TRBV28 to TRBJ1-4, with TRBD1 matching 8 bases. CDR3 length: 14 amino acids. Germline V gene sequence: CDR1 MDHEN, CDR2 SYDVKM. V was pared by 6 bases and J by 2 bases, with 2 bases of the junction left unmatched. The CDR3 DNA sequence: TGTGCCAGCAGGCGACAGGGGACTAATGAAAAACTGTTTTTT. It yields the protein CASRRQGTNEKLFF.

The chain uses TRBV7-8 and TRBJ2-7; possible D gene TRBD1, 6 bases. V lost 5 bases, J lost 7 bases, and 21 bases lay in between. Germline V lookup: CDR1 SGHVS, CDR2 FQNEAQ. The CDR3 covers 15 residues. CDR3 nucleotide sequence: TGTGCCAGCAGCGAGGCCAGGGCACCACAGGGAGAGCAGTACTTC. Protein product: CASSEARAPQGEQYF.

The chain recombines TRBV12-3 or TRBV12-4 with TRBJ2-7, with 9 bases matching TRBD2. The J segment lost 4 bases and the V segment lost 5 bases, leaving 0 bases of the junction unmatched. The CDR3 runs to 12 residues. In DNA, the CDR3 is TGTGCCAGCAGTAGCGGGGGGTACGAGCAGTACTTC. It yields the protein CASSSGGYEQYF.

This clone was observed a few times. The V gene is TRBV19, the J gene TRBJ1-1, with a possible D match to TRBD1 (6 bases). The CDR3 is 14 amino acids. The V and J ends lost 7 bases and 3 bases respectively, with 15 bases between them. The germline gives CDR1 LNHDA, CDR2 SQIVND (reference sequence). As DNA, the CDR3 is TGTGCCAGTACCATCAGGGGTGCGGACACTGAAGCTTTCTTT. Residues: CASTIRGADTEAFF.

V and J are TRBV15 and TRBJ2-7, with 9 positions matching TRBD2. With 0 bases clipped from V and 0 bases from J, the junction kept 0 bases outside the gene matches. Germline CDR1 reads LNHNV; CDR2 reads YYDKDF (reference sequence). The CDR3 is made up of 15 amino acids. CDR3 protein: CATSRDSGSSYEQYF. CDR3 bases: TGTGCCACCAGCAGAGATAGCGGGAGCTCCTACGAGCAGTACTTC.

This sequence joins TRBV27 and TRBJ2-2; a possible D gene is TRBD1 (5 bases). The CDR3 covers 15 residues. Trimming cost V 5 bases and J 6 bases, with 16 bases left between them. Germline-derived CDR1 and CDR2 are MNHEY and SMNVEV (reference sequence). CDR3 DNA: TGTGCCAGCAGTGCCAATCCTACAGGTGCCGGGGAGCTGTTTTTT. Translation gives CASSANPTGAGELFF.

This clone appeared a single time. The chain is built from TRBV19 and TRBJ2-7; 9 positions match TRBD1. Germline CDR1 and CDR2: LNHDA and SQIVND (reference sequence). V lost 9 bases to trimming and J lost 8 bases; unmatched junction nucleotides: 11. The CDR3 has 13 residues. The CDR3 DNA reads TGTGCCAGCACGGCTGGGACAGGGCGAAAGCAGTACTTC. Residues: CASTAGTGRKQYF. Looking up the rest from reference TRBV19 and TRBJ2-7 gives the full variable domain: DGGITQSPKYLFRKEGQNVTLSCEQNLNHDAMYWYRQDPGQGLRLIYYSQIVNDFQKGDIAEGYSVSREKKESFPLTVTSAQKNPTAFYLCASTAGTGRKQYFGPGTRLTVT.

This clone was recorded once. The rearrangement joins TRBV5-1 to TRBJ2-7; D is perhaps TRBD1 (5 bases). The CDR3 is made up of 15 amino acids. Trimming removed 4 bases from V and 0 bases from J, with 14 bases in between. Germline V gene lookup returns CDR1 SGHRS and CDR2 YFSETQ. CDR3 region: CASSQALDSSYEQYF. The CDR3 DNA reads TGCGCCAGCAGCCAAGCCCTCGACAGCTCCTACGAGCAGTACTTC.

The rearrangement links TRBV24-1 to TRBJ1-2; D is uncertain. Germline CDR1 and CDR2: KGHDR and SFDVKD. This CDR3 is built from 15 residues. The germline V and J ends were trimmed by 2 bases and 8 bases, with 17 bases remaining between them. DNA for the CDR3: TGTGCCACCAGTGATTCTTCCTCTCTGACACAAGGCTACACCTTC. Translating gives CATSDSSSLTQGYTF.

V is TRBV5-1 and J is TRBJ1-4; no reliable D call. Germline CDR1 reads SGHRS; CDR2 reads YFSETQ. This CDR3 has 14 amino acids. Trimming shortened V by 1 base and J by 5 bases, and 9 bases separated the two germline ends. DNA of the CDR3: TGCGCCAGCAGCTTGCGGTCCCGCAATGAAAAACTGTTTTTT. As protein: CASSLRSRNEKLFF.

The V call is TRBV1, the J call TRBJ2-1; whether TRBD2, the table's D call, matches the DNA was not checked. TRBV1 is a pseudogene. The CDR3 is 19 residues long. In DNA, the CDR3 is TGCACCAGCAGCCAAGGTGATGGGAGGGGGACTAGCGGCTACAATGAGCAGTTCTTC. Translation: CTSSQGDGRGTSGYNEQFF.

The V gene is TRBV6-1, the J gene TRBJ2-1; TRBD1 might be the D (5 bases). CDR1 and CDR2 from the germline V gene are MNHNS and SASEGT. Trimming stripped 0 bases from V and 9 bases from J, with 9 bases between. There are 13 residues in the CDR3. The CDR3, as DNA: TGTGCCAGCAGTGAAGCAACAGGCGGTGAGCAGTTCTTC. It encodes CASSEATGGEQFF.

V and J are TRBV18 and TRBJ1-4; no reliable D call. Germline V gives CDR1 KGHSH, CDR2 LQKENI. Trimming cost V 1 base and J 4 bases, with 10 bases left between them. The length of the CDR3 is 15 residues. Here the CDR3 reads CASSPQTDINEKLFF. For the CDR3, the DNA is TGTGCCAGCTCACCACAGACCGACATTAATGAAAAACTGTTTTTT.

The V gene is TRBV27, the J gene TRBJ1-2, with D hard to call. The ends were cut back, 2 bases at V and 1 base at J, with 8 bases in the middle. Germline-derived CDR1 and CDR2 are MNHEY and SMNVEV (reference sequence). The CDR3 has 14 amino acids. The CDR3 region is CASSLGRFNYGYTF. CDR3 DNA: TGTGCCAGCAGTTTAGGGAGATTTAACTATGGCTACACCTTC.

This chain connects TRBV30 to TRBJ2-5; TRBD2 matches 7 bases. The CDR3 runs to 15 residues. The trim removed 3 bases at V and 2 bases at J, leaving 9 bases unmatched. Germline V gene sequence: CDR1 GTSNPN, CDR2 SVGIG (reference sequence). CDR3 in amino acids: CAWSISLAEQETQYF. The CDR3 DNA is TGTGCCTGGAGCATAAGCCTAGCGGAGCAAGAGACCCAGTACTTC.

The rearrangement uses TRBV7-9 and TRBJ1-1, with D unresolved. Germline values: CDR1 SEHNR, CDR2 FQNEAQ (reference sequence). The CDR3 extends over 14 amino acids. V was trimmed by 2 bases and J by 5 bases, leaving 12 bases between them. The CDR3 DNA reads TGTGCCAGCAGCTTAACTAGGGAAGGGACTGAAGCTTTCTTT. Its protein is CASSLTREGTEAFF.

The CDR3 DNA reads TGTGCCACCAGTGATTTCGGGACAGGGGGCAACTATGGCTACACCTTC. It codes for CATSDFGTGGNYGYTF. This sequence joins TRBV24-1 and TRBJ1-2; 12 nucleotides match TRBD1. Trimming took 1 base from V and 2 from J; bases not matched to a gene: 1. This CDR3 comprises 16 residues. Germline V gives CDR1 KGHDR, CDR2 SFDVKD.

This clone showed up just once. The chain joins TRBV7-8 to TRBJ1-5; unclear D gene. Germline CDR1 reads SGHVS; CDR2 reads FQNEAQ. Trimming removed 5 bases from V and 3 bases from J, with 11 bases in between. This CDR3 has 14 residues. For the CDR3, the DNA is TGTGCCAGCAGCCAGTCGGGGAACAATCAGCCCCAGCATTTT. Protein: CASSQSGNNQPQHF.

The rearrangement links TRBV4-2 to TRBJ1-1, with TRBD1 matching 11 bases. The CDR3 has 16 residues. Trimming at V came to 8 bases and at J to 6 bases, leaving 14 bases not matched to a gene. CDR1 is LGHNA and CDR2 is YNFKEQ in the germline V gene. The CDR3 loop is CASSLLGQGDRAEAFF. DNA of the CDR3: TGTGCCAGCTCCCTCTTGGGACAGGGGGATCGCGCTGAAGCTTTCTTT.

This sequence joins TRBV27 and TRBJ2-1; 10 bases fit TRBD2. This CDR3 contains 15 residues. Looked up from germline, CDR1 is MNHEY and CDR2 is SMNVEV (reference sequence). J lost 8 bases, V lost 3 bases, and 7 bases had no gene match. CDR3 residues: CASSLGTSGKDEQFF. CDR3 nucleotide sequence: TGTGCCAGCAGTTTGGGAACTAGCGGGAAAGATGAGCAGTTCTTC.

The chain couples TRBV18 to TRBJ1-2, with D possibly TRBD1 on 6 matching bases. This CDR3 has 14 residues. The V end lost 10 bases, the J end lost 0 bases, and 15 bases lay between the germline ends. The V gene's germline CDR1 is KGHSH and CDR2 LQKENI. The CDR3: CATFEKGANYGYTF. In DNA form, the CDR3 reads TGTGCCACCTTTGAAAAGGGGGCTAACTATGGCTACACCTTC.

This chain joins TRBV28 and TRBJ2-7; 10 positions agree with TRBD2. The length of the CDR3 is 16 residues. With V trimmed by 4 bases and J by 5 bases, 11 bases remained unmatched. The germline CDR1 and CDR2 sequences are MDHEN and SYDVKM. CDR3 sequence (DNA): TGTGCCAGCAGTTCCTCGGCAGGGACTAGCGAGGACGAGCAGTACTTC. Translated: CASSSSAGTSEDEQYF.